The entry below describes one T cell receptor (beta chain). The CDR3 sequence is 13 residues long. CDR1 is MNHNS, CDR2 SASEGT, per germline. Trimming cost V 3 bases and J 2 bases, with 7 bases left between them. This entry is derived from a study of immune evolution from preneoplasia to lung adenocarcinoma. Background on the study: HLA loss of heterozygosity: less than 9% AIS, approximately 15% MIA, about 35% ADC, none AAH.

Some clones are missing from TCRdb's copy, which holds only in-frame ones; the method was immunoSEQ multiplex PCR. The sample carries 2,100 or so clones, more than 60% recorded once. After pathologic assessment, macro-dissection selected premalignant or tumor cells for extraction. This receptor was identified in a person between 55 and 80 years old with lung adenocarcinoma. Sequencing was performed on FFPE minimally invasive lung adenocarcinoma tissue. The chain couples TRBV6-1 to TRBJ1-1; D call uncertain. CDR3 sequence (DNA): TGTGCCAGCAGTGATTCGGAAAACACTGAAGCTTTCTTT. Residues: CASSDSENTEAFF.